The T cell receptor beta chain under discussion was sequenced for a study of Graves' ophthalmopathy and Graves' hyperthyroidism. About the research overall: Specimen type is peripheral blood, obtained at initial diagnosis before any treatment.

Study findings and constraints: A model of 13 signatures distinguished ophthalmopathy from stable hyperthyroidism at approximately 88% sensitivity and around 81% specificity.

Germline loops: CDR1 MGHDK, CDR2 SYGVNS. Between the trimmed V and J ends, which lost 2 bases and 4 bases, there was a span of 14 bases. This CDR3 is 15 amino acids long. Worth noting for this clonotype: Its antigen remains unidentified.

The PBMCs were taken from approximately 9 ml of fresh peripheral blood. RNA served as the template for amplifying TCR beta CDR3 regions. In the first round, RT-PCR was carried out with HTBI primers, and a multiplex PCR formed the second round. TCRdb analysed the multiplex PCR reads with MiXCR anew, one entry per CDR3 protein. The table has under 200,000 distinct CDR3 sequences, roughly 37% seen once. The J gene is TRBJ1-2, the V gene TRBV25-1; no reliable D call. Specimen: peripheral blood. The TCR originated in a woman between 40 and 50 years old with Graves' ophthalmopathy. CDR3 amino acids: CASSEASGFGYGYTF. CDR3 nucleotides: TGTGCCAGCAGTGAAGCTTCGGGATTCGGCTATGGCTACACCTTC.